This record concerns one T cell receptor (beta chain) sequence. The antigen remains undetermined. This sample is drawn from a study of T cells after yellow fever vaccination. Background on the study: The SMART-Seq v4 Ultra Low Input method served to prepare the low-cell-number fractions.

The study, taken as a whole, reports: Reappearing after the booster were most of the clones from primary vaccination (almost 97% CD4, 85% to 90% CD8). Faster peaking, at day 5 versus 15, marked a secondary response that was weaker.

The CDR3 runs to 14 residues. With V trimmed by 4 bases and J by 5 bases, 4 bases remained unmatched. The germline V gene encodes CDR1 SGHRS and CDR2 YFSETQ. In making TCR cDNA, 5'RACE template switching added a universal primer site and UMIs to it. One entry per CDR3 protein results from TCRdb running MiXCR on the 5' RACE reads. The sample holds 250,000 or so distinct CDR3 sequences, approximately 6.8% seen once. The source material was CD4+ T cells sorted from PBMCs, sampled on the day of the yellow fever booster vaccination. This chain links TRBV5-1 with TRBJ2-7, with 12 bases fitting TRBD2. The receptor was isolated from a man between 25 and 39 years old who received the YFV17D yellow fever vaccine. The CDR3 loop is CASSTTSGSHEQYF. The DNA for the CDR3 is TGCGCCAGCAGCACGACTAGCGGGAGCCACGAGCAGTACTTC. Using reference TRBV5-1 and TRBJ2-7 for the parts outside the CDR3, the full variable domain is KAGVTQTPRYLIKTRGQQVTLSCSPISGHRSVSWYQQTPGQGLQFLFEYFSETQRNKGNFPGRFSGRQFSNSRSEMNVSTLELGDSALYLCASSTTSGSHEQYFGPGTRLTVT.